Listed here are 9 T cell receptor beta chains from one sample, sequenced in a study of memory CD4+ T cells and cytomegalovirus serostatus. Single viable CD3+CD4+CD8-CD45RO+ cells were sorted as the memory CD4+ T cells. The table came from immunoSEQ multiplex PCR; TCRdb's copy has only in-frame clones and leaves some out. The sample carries tens of thousands of clones, around 78% recorded once. Sequencing input: memory CD4+ T cells from blood. Receptors originate from an adult in good health and CMV-seronegative.

This clone has only one observation. This chain connects TRBV5-1 to TRBJ1-6; maybe TRBD1 (6 bases). Trimming left V 0 bases short and J 4 bases short, with 11 bases between. CDR3 length equals 16 residues. Germline CDR1 is SGHRS and CDR2 is YFSETQ. This CDR3 is CASSLEGELYNSPLHF. Written as DNA, the CDR3 is TGCGCCAGCAGCTTGGAGGGGGAATTATATAATTCACCCCTCCACTTT.

V usage is TRBV6-1 and J usage is TRBJ1-5; the D is unclear. Germline V CDR1 and CDR2: MNHNS, SASEGT. CDR3 length equals 16 residues. V gave up 3 bases and J gave up 7 bases, with 19 bases separating them. In DNA, the CDR3 is TGTGCCAGCAGTGAGATCAAGGGAAGGGTAGAGCAGCCCCAGCATTTT. It specifies CASSEIKGRVEQPQHF.

The V call is TRBV9, the J call TRBJ1-2; D is uncertain. The germline V gene encodes CDR1 SGDLS and CDR2 YYNGEE. The V gene lost 4 bases and the J gene lost 0 bases, with 7 bases spanning the gap. The CDR3 loop spans 13 amino acids. CDR3 bases: TGTGCCAGCAGCCCGGTGGCTAACTATGGCTACACCTTC. Translating it yields CASSPVANYGYTF.

The genes are TRBV12-5 and TRBJ2-7; D uncertain. In germline, CDR1 is LGHNT, CDR2 FRNRAP. The V end lost 7 bases, the J end lost 1 base, and 20 bases lay between the germline ends. This CDR3 has 16 residues. In nucleotides, the CDR3 is TGTGCTAGTGACCCGAGCTGTAAGTTCAATTCCTACGAGCAGTACTTC. Its protein product is CASDPSCKFNSYEQYF.

V gene TRBV5-4 combines with J gene TRBJ1-2; D perhaps matches TRBD1 (6 bases). Trimming left V 2 bases short and J 4 bases short, with 9 bases between. Germline assignment: CDR1 SGHNT and CDR2 YYREEE (reference sequence). The CDR3 length is 13 residues. This CDR3 is CASSLPDSYGYTF. The CDR3 DNA sequence: TGTGCCAGCAGCTTACCGGACAGCTATGGCTACACCTTC. Full variable domain (remainder filled in from reference TRBV5-4 and TRBJ1-2): ETGVTQSPTHLIKTRGQQVTLRCSSQSGHNTVSWYQQALGQGPQFIFQYYREEENGRGNFPPRFSGLQFPNYSSELNVNALELDDSALYLCASSLPDSYGYTFGSGTRLTVV.

This clone has a single count. The chain has TRBV27 and TRBJ2-5; D is uncertain. Germline values: CDR1 MNHEY, CDR2 SMNVEV (reference sequence). V was pared by 5 bases and J by 0 bases, with 7 bases between. This CDR3 has 13 residues. CDR3 sequence: CASSPQYQETQYF. The CDR3 nucleotides are TGTGCCAGCAGTCCTCAGTACCAAGAGACCCAGTACTTC.

CDR3 nucleotides: TGTGCCAGCATGGGGGCCGGGGGCGGGTACGCGGGGGTGAACACTGAAGCTTTCTTT. It codes for CASMGAGGGYAGVNTEAFF. The rearrangement joins TRBV2 to TRBJ1-1; D possibly corresponds to TRBD1 (6 bases). Trimming stripped 7 bases from V and 0 bases from J, with 27 bases between. CDR1 is SNHLY, CDR2 FYNNEI, per germline. This CDR3 spans 19 amino acids.

The chain employs TRBV7-2 and TRBJ2-7; maybe TRBD1 (5 bases). CDR3 length: 14 amino acids. Germline-derived CDR1 and CDR2 are SGHTA and FQGNSA. With 3 bases removed from V and 0 bases from J, the gap between germline ends came to 9 bases. CDR3 DNA: TGTGCCAGCAGCTTTCTTGACAGCTCCTACGAGCAGTACTTC. This translates into CASSFLDSSYEQYF.

The J gene is TRBJ1-2, the V gene TRBV28; D possibly corresponds to TRBD1 (6 bases). CDR1 is MDHEN, CDR2 SYDVKM, per germline. The CDR3 consists of 12 residues. Deletions cut 5 bases from V and 5 bases from J, with 9 bases between. CDR3 region: CASSTGRYGYTF. CDR3 coding DNA: TGTGCCAGCAGTACAGGGAGATATGGCTACACCTTC.